This paragraph reports one TCR beta chain. Only a few counts were recorded for this clonotype. Its target antigen remains unknown. Nothing much larger sits one base from this clone, and base qualities are not available. The CDR3 goes from the cysteine to the phenylalanine over 14 residues. The DNA shown is the 42-base CDR3, in frame from base 1. After removal of 7 bases from V and 8 bases from J, the junction retains 9 bases not matched to a gene. CDR1 and CDR2, per the germline V gene, are SGHTA and FQGTGA. Ficoll-Paque density gradient centrifugation was used to isolate PBMCs. The data stem from a study of T-cell memory formation after mild COVID-19 (dated by TCRdb to the early 2020s). Background for the entire study: TCR sequence clusters from the two donors were largely donor specific. Two young, previously healthy adult volunteers made up the cohort, one male and one female. In a couple of donors, T-cell clones that expanded and contracted after mild COVID-19 were tracked by sequencing TCRalpha and TCRbeta repertoires over time.

Overall study results and their limits: Some responding clones were found in pre-infection memory, which suggests that pre-existing cross-reactive memory T cells took part in the SARS-CoV-2 response. Whether the second-wave clones peaking on day 37 were SARS-CoV-2 specific was not confirmed. The study included only a couple of mild cases, and larger cohorts that include severe cases with pre-infection samples were judged to be necessary. Balanced CD4/CD8 phenotypes were observed for clones contracting from day 15 to 85, whereas a bias towards CD4+ was observed for a second wave of clones expanding from day 15 to 37. Contracting CD4+ clones were located mainly in the CM and EM memory subsets, whereas CD8+ clones were found to be enriched in EMRA.

The instrument given in TCRdb is Illumina NovaSeq 6000. TCRalpha and TCRbeta cDNA libraries were built by 5'RACE with constant-segment primers, adding sample barcodes and unique molecular identifiers. RNA was extracted from every sample with Trizol reagent. Libraries were amplified in two PCR steps, with a second sample barcode and Illumina TruSeq adapters added in the second step. Sequencing of the libraries was done on an Illumina NovaSeq, producing 2 x 150 bp paired-end reads. The published analysis was carried out like this. Demultiplexing of reads and collapsing into UMI-guided consensus sequences were performed with migec v1.2.7. With mixcr v2.1.11, UMI consensuses were aligned to TRA and TRB V and J templates and assembled into clonotypes. A clonotype was counted as expanded or contracted only when both edgeR and NoisET called the clonotype significant, with the noise models trained on biological replicates. For edgeR calls, the cutoffs were a false discovery rate-adjusted p below 0.01 and a log2 fold-change threshold of 1. PCA with hierarchical clustering of max-normalized trajectories of the 1000 most abundant clonotypes was used as exploratory dynamics analysis. Each responding clone was given a CD4 or CD8 phenotype based on the CD4+ and CD8+ repertoires, which had been sequenced separately. The public reads were reprocessed in TCRdb via fastp at Q25 and MiXCR, keeping in-frame beta chains. Every entry covers one CDR3 protein and lists the most common genes and DNA from its rows. These V and J calls rely on TCRdb rather than the paper's analysis. Present in this sample are 300,000 to 350,000 distinct CDR3 sequences, 13% to 15% of which were seen just once. The top ten clonotypes cover under 25% of the sample.

The rearrangement joined TRBV7-3 to TRBJ2-1; TRBD1 matches 9 bases in the middle. Source material: PBMCs or a T cell subset sorted from them (not recorded which). This TCR came from a man between 18 and 35 years old who had mild COVID-19 (a few samples of this study predate the infection). The sample titles of this study are shuffled in the database, so cell type and time point are left out; the donor was told from shared clones. The DNA reads as follows: TGTGCCAGCATCTCGGGACAGGGTAGCGATGAGCAGTTCTTC. This translates into CASISGQGSDEQFF.